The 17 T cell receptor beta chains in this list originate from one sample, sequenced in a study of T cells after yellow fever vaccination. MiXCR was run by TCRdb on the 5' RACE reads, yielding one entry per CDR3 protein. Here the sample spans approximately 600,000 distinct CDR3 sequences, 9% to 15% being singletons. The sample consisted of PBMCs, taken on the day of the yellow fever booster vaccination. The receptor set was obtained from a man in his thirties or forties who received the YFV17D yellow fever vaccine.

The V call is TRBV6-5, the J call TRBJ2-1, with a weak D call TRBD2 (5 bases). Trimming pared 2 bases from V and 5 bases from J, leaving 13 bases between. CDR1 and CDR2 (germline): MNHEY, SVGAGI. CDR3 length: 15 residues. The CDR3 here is CASSYRASWDNEQFF. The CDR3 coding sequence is TGTGCCAGCAGTTACAGGGCTAGCTGGGACAATGAGCAGTTCTTC.

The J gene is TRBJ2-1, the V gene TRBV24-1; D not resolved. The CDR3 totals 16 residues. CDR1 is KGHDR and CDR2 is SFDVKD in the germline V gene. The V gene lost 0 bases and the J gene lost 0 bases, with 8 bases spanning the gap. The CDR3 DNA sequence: TGTGCCACCAGTGATTTGCGAGCCTGCTCCTACAATGAGCAGTTCTTC. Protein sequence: CATSDLRACSYNEQFF.

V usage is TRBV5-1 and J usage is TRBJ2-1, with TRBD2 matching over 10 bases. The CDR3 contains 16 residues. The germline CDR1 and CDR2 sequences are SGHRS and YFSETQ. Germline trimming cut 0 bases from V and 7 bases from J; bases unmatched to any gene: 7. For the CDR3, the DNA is TGCGCCAGCAGCTTGGGTATGGGACTAGCGAGAAATGAGCAGTTCTTC. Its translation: CASSLGMGLARNEQFF.

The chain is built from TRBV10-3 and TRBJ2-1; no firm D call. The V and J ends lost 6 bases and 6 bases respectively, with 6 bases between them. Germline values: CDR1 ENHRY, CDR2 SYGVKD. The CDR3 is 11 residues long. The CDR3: CAISPSNEQFF. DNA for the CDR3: TGTGCCATCAGCCCCTCCAATGAGCAGTTCTTC.

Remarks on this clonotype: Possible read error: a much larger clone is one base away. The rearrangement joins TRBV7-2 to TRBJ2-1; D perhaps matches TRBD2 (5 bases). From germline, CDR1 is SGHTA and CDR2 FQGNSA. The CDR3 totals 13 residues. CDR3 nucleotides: TGTGTCAGCAGCCCGGACTCTGACAATGAGCAGTTCTTC. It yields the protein CVSSPDSDNEQFF.

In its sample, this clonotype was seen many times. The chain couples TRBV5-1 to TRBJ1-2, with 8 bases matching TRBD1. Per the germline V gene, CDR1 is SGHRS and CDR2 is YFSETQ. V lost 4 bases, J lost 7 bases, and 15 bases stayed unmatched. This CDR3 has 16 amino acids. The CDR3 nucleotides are TGCGCCAGCAGCCTAGTCAGGACAGGGCGACATCGTGGCTACACCTTC. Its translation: CASSLVRTGRHRGYTF.

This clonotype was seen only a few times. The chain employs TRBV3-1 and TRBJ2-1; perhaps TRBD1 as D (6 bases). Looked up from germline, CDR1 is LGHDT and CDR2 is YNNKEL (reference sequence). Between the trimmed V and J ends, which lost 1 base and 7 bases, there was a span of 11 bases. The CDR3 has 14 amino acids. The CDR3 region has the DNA TGTGCCAGCAGCCAAGTAGCAGGGGTAAATGAGCAGTTCTTC. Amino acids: CASSQVAGVNEQFF.

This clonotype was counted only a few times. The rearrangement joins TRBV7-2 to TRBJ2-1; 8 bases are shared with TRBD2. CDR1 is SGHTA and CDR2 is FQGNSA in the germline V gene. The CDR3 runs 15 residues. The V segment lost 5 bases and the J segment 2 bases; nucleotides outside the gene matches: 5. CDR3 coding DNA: TGTGCCAGCAGCCCTAGCGGGCTCCCCTACAATGAGCAGTTCTTC. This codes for CASSPSGLPYNEQFF.

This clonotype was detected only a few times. The DNA of the CDR3 is TGCGCCAGCAGCACCCTGTCGCAGGCTAGCACAGATACGCAGTATTTT. Its protein product is CASSTLSQASTDTQYF. V gene TRBV5-1 combines with J gene TRBJ2-3; no reliable D call. V lost 4 bases, J lost 0 bases, and 15 bases lay in between. The CDR3 spans 16 residues. Germline values: CDR1 SGHRS, CDR2 YFSETQ. Together with reference TRBV5-1 and TRBJ2-3, the CDR3 gives the full variable domain: KAGVTQTPRYLIKTRGQQVTLSCSPISGHRSVSWYQQTPGQGLQFLFEYFSETQRNKGNFPGRFSGRQFSNSRSEMNVSTLELGDSALYLCASSTLSQASTDTQYFGPGTRLTVL.

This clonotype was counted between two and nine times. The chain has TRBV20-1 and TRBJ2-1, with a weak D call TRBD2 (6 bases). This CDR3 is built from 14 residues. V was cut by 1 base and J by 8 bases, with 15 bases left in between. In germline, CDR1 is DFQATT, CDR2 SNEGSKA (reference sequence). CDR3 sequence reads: CSARVPGVGDEQFF. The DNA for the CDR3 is TGCAGTGCTAGAGTCCCGGGAGTCGGTGATGAGCAGTTCTTC.

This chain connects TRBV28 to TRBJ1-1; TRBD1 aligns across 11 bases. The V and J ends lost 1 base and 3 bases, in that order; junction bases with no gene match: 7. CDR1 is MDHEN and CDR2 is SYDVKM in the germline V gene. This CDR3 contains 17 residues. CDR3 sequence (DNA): TGTGCCAGCAGTTTATTTGGACAGGGGGCGTTTGACACTGAAGCTTTCTTT. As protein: CASSLFGQGAFDTEAFF.

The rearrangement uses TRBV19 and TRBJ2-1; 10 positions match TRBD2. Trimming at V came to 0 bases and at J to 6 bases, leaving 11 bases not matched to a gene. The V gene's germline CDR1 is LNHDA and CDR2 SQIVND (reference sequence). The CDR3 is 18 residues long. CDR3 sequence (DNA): TGTGCCAGTAGTATAGATTCGGCTAGCGGGAGACAAGGCAATGAGCAGTTCTTC. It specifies CASSIDSASGRQGNEQFF.

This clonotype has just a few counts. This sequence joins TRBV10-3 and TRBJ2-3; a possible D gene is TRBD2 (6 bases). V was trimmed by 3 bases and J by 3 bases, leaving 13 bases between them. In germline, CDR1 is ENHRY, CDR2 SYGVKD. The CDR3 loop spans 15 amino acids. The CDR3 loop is CAISEVPGVTDTQYF. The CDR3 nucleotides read TGTGCCATCAGTGAAGTACCGGGAGTGACAGATACGCAGTATTTT.

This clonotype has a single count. The CDR3 is CASSPAGGPEEQYF. The DNA of the CDR3 is TGTGCCAGCAGCCCGGCGGGAGGGCCTGAAGAGCAGTACTTC. The rearrangement links TRBV7-9 to TRBJ2-7, with TRBD2 identical over 9 bases. Germline V lookup: CDR1 SEHNR, CDR2 FQNEAQ (reference sequence). V lost 5 bases, J lost 7 bases, and 9 bases stayed unmatched. CDR3 length: 14 residues.

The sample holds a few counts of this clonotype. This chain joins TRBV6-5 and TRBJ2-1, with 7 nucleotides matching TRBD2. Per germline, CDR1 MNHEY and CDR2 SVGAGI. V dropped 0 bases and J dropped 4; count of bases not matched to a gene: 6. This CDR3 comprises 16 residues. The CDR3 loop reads CASSYSTLAEYNEQFF. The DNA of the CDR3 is TGTGCCAGCAGTTACTCGACCCTAGCGGAATACAATGAGCAGTTCTTC.

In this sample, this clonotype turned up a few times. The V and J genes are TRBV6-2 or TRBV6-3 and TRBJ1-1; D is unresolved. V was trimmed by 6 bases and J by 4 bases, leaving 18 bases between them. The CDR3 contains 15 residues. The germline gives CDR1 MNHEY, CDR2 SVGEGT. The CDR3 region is CASRPWGDPITEAFF. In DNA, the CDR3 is TGTGCCAGCAGACCTTGGGGTGACCCGATCACTGAAGCTTTCTTT.

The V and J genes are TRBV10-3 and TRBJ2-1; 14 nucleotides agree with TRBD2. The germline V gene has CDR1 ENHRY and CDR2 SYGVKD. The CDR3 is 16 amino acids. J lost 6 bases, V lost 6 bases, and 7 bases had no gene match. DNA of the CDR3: TGTGCCATCAGCCTGTCCGGGACTAGCGGGAGCAATGAGCAGTTCTTC. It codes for CAISLSGTSGSNEQFF.